A selection of T cell receptor beta chains follows, all from one sample in a study of siplizumab effects on memory and regulatory T cells. The protocol was immunoSEQ multiplex PCR, while the TCRdb copy is restricted to in-frame clones and leaves out a portion. Here the sample spans about 98,000 clones, approximately 90% being singletons. Material: CD4+ T cells sorted from blood. The receptors here all came from a human donor in good health. Each CDR3 is given with its conserved first and last residue. Each record gives: V gene, CDR3 length, CDR3 protein.

>TRBV18|14
CASSPDRVGQPQHF
>TRBV25-1|15
CASSAGQGGPYEQYF
>TRBV14|15
CASSQATVNTGELFF
>TRBV19|19
CASSIFRRASGTSYNEQFF
>TRBV11-2|13
CASSLDVRRAQYF
>TRBV28|14
CASTPAGASYEQYF
>TRBV5-4|14
CASSLESRGGTQYF
>TRBV7-8|14
CASRQGGSNQPQHF
>TRBV2|13
CASSEAHGGEAFF
>TRBV19|22
CASRGTGWSPNTGTSNTGELFF
>TRBV18|15
CASSPGDRRFQPQHF
>TRBV28|12
CASSFINYGYTF
>TRBV5-6|15
CASSTGLAGGETQYF
>TRBV19|16
CASTVSGRNAYNEQFF
>TRBV7-9|19
CASIYPGLAGGTNTGELFF
>TRBV30|13
CAWGWGSSYEQYF
>TRBV29-1|14
CSAWGTDLNYGYTF
>TRBV7-2|15
CASSKYPQAGYTQYF
>TRBV19|17
CASSTPDRGISNEKLFF
>TRBV6-1|12
CASSDSTQRQFF
>TRBV6-6|14
CASRQGTGTYEQYF
>TRBV28|16
CASSLLAGVGAETQYF